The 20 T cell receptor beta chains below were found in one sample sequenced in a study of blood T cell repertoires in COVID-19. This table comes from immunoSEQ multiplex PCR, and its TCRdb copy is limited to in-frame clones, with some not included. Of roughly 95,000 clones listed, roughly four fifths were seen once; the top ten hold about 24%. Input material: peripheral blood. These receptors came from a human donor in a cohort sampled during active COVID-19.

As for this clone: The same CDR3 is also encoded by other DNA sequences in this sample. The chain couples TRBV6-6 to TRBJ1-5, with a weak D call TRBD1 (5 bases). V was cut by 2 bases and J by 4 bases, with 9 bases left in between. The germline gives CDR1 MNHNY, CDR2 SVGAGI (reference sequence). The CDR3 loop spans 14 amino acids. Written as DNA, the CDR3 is TGTGCCAGCAGTTACCAGGAGGGGAATCAGCCCCAGCATTTT. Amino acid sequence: CASSYQEGNQPQHF.

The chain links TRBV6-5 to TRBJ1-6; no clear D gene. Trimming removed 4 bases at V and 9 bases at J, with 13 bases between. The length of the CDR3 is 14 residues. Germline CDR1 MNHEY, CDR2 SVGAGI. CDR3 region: CASSSNRDTSPLHF. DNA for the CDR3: TGTGCCAGCAGTTCAAATAGAGATACTTCACCCCTCCACTTT.

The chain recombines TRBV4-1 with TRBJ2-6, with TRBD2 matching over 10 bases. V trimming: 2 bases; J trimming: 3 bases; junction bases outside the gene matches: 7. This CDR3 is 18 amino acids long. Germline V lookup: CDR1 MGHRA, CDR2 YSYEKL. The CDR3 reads CASSQTRTSGVGANVLTF. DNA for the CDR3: TGCGCCAGCAGCCAAACGAGGACTAGCGGCGTTGGGGCCAACGTCCTGACTTTC.

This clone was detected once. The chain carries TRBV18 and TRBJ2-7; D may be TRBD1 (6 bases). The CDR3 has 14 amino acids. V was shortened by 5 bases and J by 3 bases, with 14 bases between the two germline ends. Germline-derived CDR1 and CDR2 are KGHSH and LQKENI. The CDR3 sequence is CASSTLGGFYEQYF. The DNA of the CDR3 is TGTGCCAGCTCAACTCTAGGGGGTTTCTACGAGCAGTACTTC.

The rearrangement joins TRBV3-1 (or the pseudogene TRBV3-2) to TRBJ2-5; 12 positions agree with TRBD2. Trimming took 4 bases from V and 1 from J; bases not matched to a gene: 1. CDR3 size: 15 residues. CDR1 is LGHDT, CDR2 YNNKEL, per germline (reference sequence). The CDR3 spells CASSLTSGGQETQYF. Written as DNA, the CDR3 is TGTGCCAGCAGCCTGACTAGCGGGGGCCAAGAGACCCAGTACTTC.

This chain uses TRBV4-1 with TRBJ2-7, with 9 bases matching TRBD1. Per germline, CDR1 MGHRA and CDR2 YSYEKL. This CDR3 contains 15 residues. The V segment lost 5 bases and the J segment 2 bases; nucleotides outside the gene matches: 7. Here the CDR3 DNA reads TGCGCCAGCAGCTTTGCCGGGACAGGGCCCTACGAGCAGTACTTC. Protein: CASSFAGTGPYEQYF.

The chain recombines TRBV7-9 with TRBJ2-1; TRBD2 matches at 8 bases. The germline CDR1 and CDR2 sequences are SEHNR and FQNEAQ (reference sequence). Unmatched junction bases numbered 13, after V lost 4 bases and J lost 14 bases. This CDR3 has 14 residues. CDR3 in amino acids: CASSSGLVGSGEFF. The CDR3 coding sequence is TGTGCCAGCAGCTCGGGACTAGTGGGGTCAGGGGAGTTCTTC.

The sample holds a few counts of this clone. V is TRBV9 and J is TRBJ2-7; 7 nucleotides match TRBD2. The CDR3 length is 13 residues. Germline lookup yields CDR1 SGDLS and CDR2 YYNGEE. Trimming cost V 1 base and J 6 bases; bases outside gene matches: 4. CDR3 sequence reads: CASSVRWTSEQYF. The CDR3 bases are TGTGCCAGCAGCGTAAGGTGGACTAGCGAGCAGTACTTC.

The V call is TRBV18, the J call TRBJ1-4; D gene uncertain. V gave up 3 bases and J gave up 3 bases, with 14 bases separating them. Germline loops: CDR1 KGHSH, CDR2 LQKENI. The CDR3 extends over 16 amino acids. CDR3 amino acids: CASSPRELTANEKLFF. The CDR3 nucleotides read TGTGCCAGCTCACCGAGGGAACTCACGGCTAATGAAAAACTGTTTTTT.

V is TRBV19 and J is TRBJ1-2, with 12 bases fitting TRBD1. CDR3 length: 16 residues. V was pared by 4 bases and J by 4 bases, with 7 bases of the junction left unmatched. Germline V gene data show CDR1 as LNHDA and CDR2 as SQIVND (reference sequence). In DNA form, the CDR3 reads TGTGCCAGTAGTAGAAGGGGACAGGGGGCAGCCTATGGCTACACCTTC. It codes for CASSRRGQGAAYGYTF.

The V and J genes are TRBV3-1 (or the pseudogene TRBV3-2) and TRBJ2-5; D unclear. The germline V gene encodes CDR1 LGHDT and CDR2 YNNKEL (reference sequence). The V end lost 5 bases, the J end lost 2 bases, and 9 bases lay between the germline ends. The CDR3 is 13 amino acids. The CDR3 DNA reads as TGTGCCAGCAGCGTTATGAGGCAAGAGACCCAGTACTTC. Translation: CASSVMRQETQYF.

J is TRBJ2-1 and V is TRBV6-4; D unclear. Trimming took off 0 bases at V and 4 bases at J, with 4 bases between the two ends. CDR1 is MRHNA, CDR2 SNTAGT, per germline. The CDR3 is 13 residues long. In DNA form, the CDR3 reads TGTGCCAGCAGTGACTCTAATTACAATGAGCAGTTCTTC. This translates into CASSDSNYNEQFF.

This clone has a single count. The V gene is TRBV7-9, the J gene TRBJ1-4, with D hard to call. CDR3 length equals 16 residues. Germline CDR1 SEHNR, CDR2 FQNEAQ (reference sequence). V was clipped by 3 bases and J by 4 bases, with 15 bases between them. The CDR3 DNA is TGTGCCAGCAGCTTGTCCGGAGGCCCCAGTAATGAAAAACTGTTTTTT. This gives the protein CASSLSGGPSNEKLFF. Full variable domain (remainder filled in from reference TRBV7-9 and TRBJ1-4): DTGVSQNPRHKITKRGQNVTFRCDPISEHNRLYWYRQTLGQGPEFLTYFQNEAQLEKSRLLSDRFSAERPKGSFSTLEIQRTEQGDSAMYLCASSLSGGPSNEKLFFGSGTQLSVL.

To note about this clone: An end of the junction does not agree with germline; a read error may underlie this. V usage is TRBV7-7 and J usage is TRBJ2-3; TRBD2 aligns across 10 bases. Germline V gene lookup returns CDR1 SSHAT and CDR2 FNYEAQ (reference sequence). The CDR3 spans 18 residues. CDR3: CASSLGGLALGVADTQYF. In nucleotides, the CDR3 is TGTGCTAGCAGCTTAGGGGGACTAGCGCTCGGGGTAGCAGATACGCAGTATTTT.

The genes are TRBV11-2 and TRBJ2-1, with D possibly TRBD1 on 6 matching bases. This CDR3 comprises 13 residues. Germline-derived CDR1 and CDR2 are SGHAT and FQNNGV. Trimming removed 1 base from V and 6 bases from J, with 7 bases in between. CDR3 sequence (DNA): TGTGCCAGCAGCTTAGGCAGGGGCAATGAGCAGTTCTTC. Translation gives CASSLGRGNEQFF.

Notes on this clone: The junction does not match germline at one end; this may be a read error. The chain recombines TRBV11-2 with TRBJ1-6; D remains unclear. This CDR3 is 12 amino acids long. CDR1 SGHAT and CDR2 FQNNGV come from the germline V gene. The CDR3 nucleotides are TGTGCCAGCAGCTTAGACCCCTTGTTGCTTGCGTTC. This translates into CASSLDPLLLAF. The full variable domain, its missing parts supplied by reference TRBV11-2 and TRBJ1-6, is EAGVAQSPRYKIIEKRQSVAFWCNPISGHATLYWYQQILGQGPKLLIQFQNNGVVDDSQLPKDRFSAERLKGVDSTLKIQPAKLEDSAVYLCASSLDPLLLAFGNGTRLTVT.

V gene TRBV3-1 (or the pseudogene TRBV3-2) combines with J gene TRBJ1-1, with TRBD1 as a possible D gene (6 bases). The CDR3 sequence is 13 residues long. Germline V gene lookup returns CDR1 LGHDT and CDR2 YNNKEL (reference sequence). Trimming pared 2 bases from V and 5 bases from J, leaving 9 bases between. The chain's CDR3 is CASSQPQGTEAFF. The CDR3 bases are TGTGCCAGCAGCCAACCACAGGGAACTGAAGCTTTCTTT.

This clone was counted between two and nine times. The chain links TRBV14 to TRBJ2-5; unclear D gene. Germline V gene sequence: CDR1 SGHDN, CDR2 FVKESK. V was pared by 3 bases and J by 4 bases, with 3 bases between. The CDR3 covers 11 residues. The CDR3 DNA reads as TGTGCCAGCAGCCAGCGAGAGACCCAGTACTTC. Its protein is CASSQRETQYF.

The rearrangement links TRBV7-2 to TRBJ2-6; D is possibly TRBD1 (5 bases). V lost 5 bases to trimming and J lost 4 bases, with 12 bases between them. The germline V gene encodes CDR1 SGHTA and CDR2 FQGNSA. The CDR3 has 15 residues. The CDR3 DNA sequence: TGTGCCAGCAGCATGGGTGGGGCCGGGGCCAACGTCCTGACTTTC. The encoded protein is CASSMGGAGANVLTF.

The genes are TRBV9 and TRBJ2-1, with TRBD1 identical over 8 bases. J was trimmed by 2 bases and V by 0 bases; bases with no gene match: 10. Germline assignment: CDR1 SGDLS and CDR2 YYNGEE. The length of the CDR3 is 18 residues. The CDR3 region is CASSVGGRRTGPYNEQFF. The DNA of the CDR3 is TGTGCCAGCAGCGTAGGCGGCCGCCGGACAGGGCCCTACAATGAGCAGTTCTTC.